These T cell receptor beta chains were read from a single sample in a study of shared clonotypes between healthy human individuals. Sequenced by immunoSEQ multiplex PCR; TCRdb stores in-frame clones only, minus some. The sample gives about 580,000 clones, 98% of which show up once; approximately 0.3% is in the top ten. Sequenced: naive CD8+ T cells sorted from blood. Receptors were obtained from a man younger than 40 in good health. CDR3s include the opening cysteine and the closing phenylalanine or tryptophan. Each record gives: D gene, J gene, clone size, V gene, CDR3 DNA, CDR3 protein. A D gene is named only where the DNA matches it firmly. For some rows the clone size is stated as once, few or many, or as a class when expanded; others skip it.

NA | TRBJ2-7 | NA | TRBV27 | TGTGCCAGCAGTTTCTTCCCGGGACCGCCAACCTACGAGCAGTACTTC | CASSFFPGPPTYEQYF
NA | TRBJ2-1 | NA | TRBV27 | TGTGCCAGCAGTCGCGGGACCGGAATTTACAATGAGCAGTTCTTC | CASSRGTGIYNEQFF
NA | TRBJ1-1 | few | TRBV18 | TGTGCCAGCTCACCACTTGGGGGAACAACTGAAGCTTTCTTT | CASSPLGGTTEAFF
TRBD2 | TRBJ2-7 | NA | TRBV6-1 | TGTGCCAGCAGTGAATGGGCTAGCGGGAGTAACTACGAGCAGTACTTC | CASSEWASGSNYEQYF
TRBD2 | TRBJ2-5 | NA | TRBV13 | TGTGCCAGCAGCCCCCCTAGGGGCGGGAGTGGCCAAGAGACCCAGTACTTC | CASSPPRGGSGQETQYF
NA | TRBJ1-5 | once | TRBV4-1 | TGCGCCAGCAGCCAAAACCTTAATCAGCCCCAGCATTTT | CASSQNLNQPQHF
NA | TRBJ2-7 | NA | TRBV4-1 | TGCGCCAGCAGCCCAGTACAGGGAGGCCCCTACGAGCAGTACTTC | CASSPVQGGPYEQYF
NA | TRBJ2-4 | NA | TRBV11-2 | TGTGCCAGCAGCACCACCCGGGACGGGGAAAACATTCAGTACTTC | CASSTTRDGENIQYF
NA | TRBJ2-2 | NA | TRBV4-3 | TGCGCCAGCAGCCAAGAAGCAGATTACACCGGGGAGCTGTTTTTT | CASSQEADYTGELFF
NA | TRBJ2-5 | NA | TRBV4-2 | TGTGCCAGCAGCCAAGGTCCGGGGGAGACAAAGACCCAGTACTTC | CASSQGPGETKTQYF
NA | TRBJ2-7 | NA | TRBV6-1 | TGTGCCAGCAACGGCGGGACGACCTACGAGCAGTACTTC | CASNGGTTYEQYF
TRBD1 | TRBJ2-1 | NA | TRBV7-2 | TGTGCCAGCAGCTCCATAGGACAGGGGGTAGAGCAGTTCTTC | CASSSIGQGVEQFF
TRBD1 | TRBJ2-1 | NA | TRBV7-6 | TGTGCCAGCAGCTTAAGACAGGGGGCCAATGAGCAGTTCTTC | CASSLRQGANEQFF
TRBD2 | TRBJ2-1 | NA | TRBV15 | TGTGCCACCAGCAGAGATCTTTTGTGGGTTGGACTAGCGGGAGGAAATGAGCAGTTCTTC | CATSRDLLWVGLAGGNEQFF
NA | TRBJ1-4 | NA | TRBV5-4 | TGTGCCAGCAGCTGGGGGAGTAATGAAAAACTGTTTTTT | CASSWGSNEKLFF
TRBD2 | TRBJ2-7 | NA | TRBV7-6 | TGTGCCAGCAGCTCGACGGTTAGCGGGGGACTCTACGAGCAGTACTTC | CASSSTVSGGLYEQYF
TRBD1 | TRBJ2-7 | NA | TRBV10-2 | TGCGCCAGCAGTGAGATGCGTGGACAGGGTCACGAGCAGTACTTC | CASSEMRGQGHEQYF
NA | TRBJ2-2 | once | TRBV5-1 | TGCGCCAGCAGCTTGCCAGGGCTGAACACCGGGGAGCTGTTTTTT | CASSLPGLNTGELFF
TRBD2 | TRBJ2-5 | NA | TRBV7-9 | TGTGCCAGCAGCCGACTAGCGGGAGGTCGGGAGACCCAGTACTTC | CASSRLAGGRETQYF
NA | TRBJ2-2 | few | TRBV5-1 | TGCGCCAGCAGCTTGGACCCGGGACACACCGGGGAGCTGTTTTTT | CASSLDPGHTGELFF
NA | TRBJ1-2 | once | TRBV4-1 | TGCGCCAGCAGCCAAGGGCACAGGCTCTATGGCTACACCTTC | CASSQGHRLYGYTF
TRBD1 | TRBJ2-7 | NA | TRBV28 | TGTGCCAGCAGTTCCTATCCCCGGGACAGCTACTCCTACGAGCAGTACTTC | CASSSYPRDSYSYEQYF
TRBD2 | TRBJ2-2 | NA | TRBV28 | TGTGCCAGCAGTTTTTTGCTAGCGGGAGGGCCGGACACCGGGGAGCTGTTTTTT | CASSFLLAGGPDTGELFF
TRBD1 | TRBJ1-1 | NA | TRBV4-3 | TGCGCCAGCAGCCAAGGACAGGGGGCGAACACTGAAGCTTTCTTT | CASSQGQGANTEAFF
TRBD2 | TRBJ2-1 | once | TRBV11-2 | TGTGCCAGCAGCTTAGTATTCGCGGGGGAGGTAATTTTCGATGAGCAGTTCTTC | CASSLVFAGEVIFDEQFF
NA | TRBJ2-1 | NA | TRBV27 | TGTGCCAGCAGTTTTGGTAAGGTCTCCTACAATGAGCAGTTCTTC | CASSFGKVSYNEQFF
NA | TRBJ1-1 | NA | TRBV6-1 | TGTGCCAGCAGTGAGTCCACAGGGTTCAACACTGAAGCTTTCTTT | CASSESTGFNTEAFF
NA | TRBJ2-5 | NA | TRBV9 | TGTGCCAGCAGCGCGGGTGGGACCCAAGAGACCCAGTACTTC | CASSAGGTQETQYF
NA | TRBJ2-7 | once | TRBV11-2 | TGTGCCAGCAGCGTAGGCCGAGAGAATTCCTACGAGCAGTACTTC | CASSVGRENSYEQYF
NA | TRBJ1-2 | NA | TRBV5-1 | TGCGCCAGCAGCTCGACAGATTACTATGGCTACACCTTC | CASSSTDYYGYTF
TRBD1 | TRBJ2-7 | NA | TRBV11-2 | TGTGCCAGCAGCTTGACAGGGGCGTACGAGCAGTACTTC | CASSLTGAYEQYF
TRBD2 | TRBJ2-2 | NA | TRBV4-1 | TGCGCCAGCGACTTCGGCGGGACTAGTGGGACCGGGGAGCTGTTTTTT | CASDFGGTSGTGELFF
NA | TRBJ2-7 | once | TRBV10-3 | TGTGCCATCAGTGACGTCGACAGTTCCGAGGGGTCCTACGAGCAGTACTTC | CAISDVDSSEGSYEQYF
NA | TRBJ2-7 | NA | TRBV7-9 | TGTGCCAGCAGCTCATTCGGAGGCCACATTCGGGAGCAGTACTTC | CASSSFGGHIREQYF
TRBD1 | TRBJ1-1 | once | TRBV6-5 | TGTGCCAGCAGTTACGGGACAGGCTTAGAAGCTTTCTTT | CASSYGTGLEAFF
NA | TRBJ2-7 | NA | TRBV9 | TGTGCCAGCAGCGTAGAAGAAAGGGACCCGGGACAATCCTACGAGCAGTACTTC | CASSVEERDPGQSYEQYF
NA | TRBJ1-1 | NA | TRBV28 | TGTGCCAGCAGTCAAACACAGGGAGATGAAGCTTTCTTT | CASSQTQGDEAFF
NA | TRBJ2-1 | NA | TRBV15 | TGTGCCACCAGCTCGCGGGGGGGGACAGGGACGGATGAGCAGTTCTTC | CATSSRGGTGTDEQFF
TRBD2 | TRBJ2-1 | once | TRBV27 | TGTGCCAGCACCAAAAACGCTGAATTGGGACTAGCGGGAGTTTGGGACAATGAGCAGTTCTTC | CASTKNAELGLAGVWDNEQFF
NA | TRBJ2-1 | NA | TRBV4-3 | TGCGCCAGCAGCCAAGAAAGGGGAACTCTCAGAGAGGAGCAGTTCTTC | CASSQERGTLREEQFF
NA | TRBJ2-3 | NA | TRBV10-1 | TGCGCCAGCAGTGAGCTGGTAGGAGATACGCAGTATTTT | CASSELVGDTQYF
TRBD2 | TRBJ2-5 | NA | TRBV29-1 | TGCAGCGTTGAACGTCTAGCGGGAGCCACGGAGACCCAGTACTTC | CSVERLAGATETQYF
NA | TRBJ2-1 | NA | TRBV15 | TGTGCCACCAGCGACTACAATGAGCAGTTCTTC | CATSDYNEQFF
TRBD1 | TRBJ1-2 | NA | TRBV29-1 | TGCAGCGCTGAAGACAGGGATGGCTACACCTTC | CSAEDRDGYTF
NA | TRBJ2-2 | NA | TRBV13 | TGTGCCAGCAGGGGCCGGGAACCGAACACCGGGGAGCTGTTTTTT | CASRGREPNTGELFF
NA | TRBJ2-7 | NA | TRBV10-1 | TGCGCCAGCAGTGAGTCAAACCAGTACGAGCAGTACTTC | CASSESNQYEQYF
NA | TRBJ2-3 | NA | TRBV7-2 | TGTGCCAGCAGCAGGGGCCCCACAGATACGCAGTATTTT | CASSRGPTDTQYF
NA | TRBJ1-1 | NA | TRBV6-5 | TGTGCCAGCATCGGCCGGGTGGAGAACACTGAAGCTTTCTTT | CASIGRVENTEAFF
NA | TRBJ2-7 | NA | TRBV5-5 | TGTGCCAGCAGCGCATGGCCCCACTACGAGCAGTACTTC | CASSAWPHYEQYF
NA | TRBJ1-1 | NA | TRBV6-6 | TGTGCCAGCAGTCAGGACAGCTTGAACACTGAAGCTTTCTTT | CASSQDSLNTEAFF
TRBD2 | TRBJ2-1 | NA | TRBV7-9 | TGTGCCAGCAGCTTAGGACTAGCGGGAGTAAATGAGCAGTTCTTC | CASSLGLAGVNEQFF
TRBD2 | TRBJ2-2 | NA | TRBV2 | TGTGCCGTTCCGACCAGAGCGGGGAGGAATACCGGGGAGCTGTTTTTT | CAVPTRAGRNTGELFF
TRBD1 | TRBJ1-2 | NA | TRBV27 | TGTGCCAGCAGTCCCATGACAGGGACTGGCTACACCTTC | CASSPMTGTGYTF
NA | TRBJ2-1 | NA | TRBV9 | TGTGCCAGCAGCGGAGAGGGGACGAGCTGGCACAATGAGCAGTTCTTC | CASSGEGTSWHNEQFF